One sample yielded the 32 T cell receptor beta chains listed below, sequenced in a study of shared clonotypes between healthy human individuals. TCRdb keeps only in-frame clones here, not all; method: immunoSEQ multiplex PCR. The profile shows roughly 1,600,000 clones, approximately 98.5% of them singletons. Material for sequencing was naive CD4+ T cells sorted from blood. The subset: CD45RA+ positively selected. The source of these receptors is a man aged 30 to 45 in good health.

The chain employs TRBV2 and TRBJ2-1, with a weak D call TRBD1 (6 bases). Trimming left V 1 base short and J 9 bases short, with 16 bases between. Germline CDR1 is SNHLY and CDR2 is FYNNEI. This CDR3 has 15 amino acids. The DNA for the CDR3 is TGTGCCAGCAGTGAAGAAGGTGCAGGGGTAGGTGAGCAGTTCTTC. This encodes CASSEEGAGVGEQFF.

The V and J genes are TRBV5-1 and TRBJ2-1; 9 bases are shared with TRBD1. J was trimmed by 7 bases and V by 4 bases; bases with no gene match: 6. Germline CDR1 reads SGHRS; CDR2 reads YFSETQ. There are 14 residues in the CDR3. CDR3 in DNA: TGCGCCAGCAGCGGACAGGGGAATATGAATGAGCAGTTCTTC. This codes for CASSGQGNMNEQFF.

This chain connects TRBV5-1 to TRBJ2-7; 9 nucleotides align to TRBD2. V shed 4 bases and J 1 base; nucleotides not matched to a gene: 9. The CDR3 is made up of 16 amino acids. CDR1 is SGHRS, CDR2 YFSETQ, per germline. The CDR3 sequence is CASSRTSGPPSYEQYF. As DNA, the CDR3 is TGCGCCAGCAGCCGTACTAGCGGGCCTCCTTCCTACGAGCAGTACTTC.

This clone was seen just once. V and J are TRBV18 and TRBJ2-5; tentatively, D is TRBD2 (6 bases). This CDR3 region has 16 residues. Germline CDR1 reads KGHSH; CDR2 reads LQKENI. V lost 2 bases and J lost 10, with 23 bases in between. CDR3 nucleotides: TGTGCCAGCTCACCAAGTACCAGCCCACCCCCGGAGGGCCAGTACTTC. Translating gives CASSPSTSPPPEGQYF.

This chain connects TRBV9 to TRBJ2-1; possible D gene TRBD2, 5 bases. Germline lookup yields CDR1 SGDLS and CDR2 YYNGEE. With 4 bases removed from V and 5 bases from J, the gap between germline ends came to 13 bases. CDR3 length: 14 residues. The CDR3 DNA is TGTGCCAGCAGCCCCCGCGCGGGCGACAATGAGCAGTTCTTC. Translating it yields CASSPRAGDNEQFF.

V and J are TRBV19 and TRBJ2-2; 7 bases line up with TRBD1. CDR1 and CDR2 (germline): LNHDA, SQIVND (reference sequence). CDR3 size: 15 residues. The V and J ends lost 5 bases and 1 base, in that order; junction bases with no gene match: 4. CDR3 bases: TGTGCCAGTAGTTTCGGGACAGAGAACACCGGGGAGCTGTTTTTT. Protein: CASSFGTENTGELFF.

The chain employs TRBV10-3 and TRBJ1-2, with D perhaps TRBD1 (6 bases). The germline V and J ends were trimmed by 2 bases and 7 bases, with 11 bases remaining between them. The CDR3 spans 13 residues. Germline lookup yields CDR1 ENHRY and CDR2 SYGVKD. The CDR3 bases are TGTGCCATCAGTGAGGGTGCAGGGGTTGGCTACACCTTC. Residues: CAISEGAGVGYTF.

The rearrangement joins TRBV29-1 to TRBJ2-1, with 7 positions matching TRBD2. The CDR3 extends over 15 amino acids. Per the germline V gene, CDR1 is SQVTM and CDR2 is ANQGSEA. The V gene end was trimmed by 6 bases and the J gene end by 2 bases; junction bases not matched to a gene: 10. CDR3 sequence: CSVVTSDRTYNEQFF. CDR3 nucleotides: TGCAGCGTAGTTACTAGCGACAGAACCTACAATGAGCAGTTCTTC.

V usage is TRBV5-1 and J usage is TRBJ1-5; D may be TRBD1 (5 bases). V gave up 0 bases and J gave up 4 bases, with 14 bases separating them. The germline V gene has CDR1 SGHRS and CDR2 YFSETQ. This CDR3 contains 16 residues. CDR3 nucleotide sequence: TGCGCCAGCAGCTTGGAGGGCGGGACTGGAAATCAGCCCCAGCATTTT. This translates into CASSLEGGTGNQPQHF. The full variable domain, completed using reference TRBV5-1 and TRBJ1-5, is KAGVTQTPRYLIKTRGQQVTLSCSPISGHRSVSWYQQTPGQGLQFLFEYFSETQRNKGNFPGRFSGRQFSNSRSEMNVSTLELGDSALYLCASSLEGGTGNQPQHFGDGTRLSIL.

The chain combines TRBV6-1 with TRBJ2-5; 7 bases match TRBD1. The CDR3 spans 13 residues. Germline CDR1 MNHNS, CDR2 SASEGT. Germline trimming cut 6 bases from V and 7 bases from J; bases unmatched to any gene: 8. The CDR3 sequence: CASRVTGSGTQYF. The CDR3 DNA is TGTGCCAGCAGGGTGACAGGGTCGGGGACCCAGTACTTC.

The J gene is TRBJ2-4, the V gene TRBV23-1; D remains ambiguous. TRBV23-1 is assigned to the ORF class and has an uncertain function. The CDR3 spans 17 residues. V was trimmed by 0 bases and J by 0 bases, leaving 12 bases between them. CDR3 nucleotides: TGCGCCAGCAGTCAATCATTCAGAGTACTAGCCAAAAACATTCAGTACTTC. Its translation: CASSQSFRVLAKNIQYF.

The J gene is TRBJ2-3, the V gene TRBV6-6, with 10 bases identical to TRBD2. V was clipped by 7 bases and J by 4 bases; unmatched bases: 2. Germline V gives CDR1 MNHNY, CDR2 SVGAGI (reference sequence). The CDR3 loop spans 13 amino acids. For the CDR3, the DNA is TGTGCCAGCACCCTAGCGGGAGCAGATACGCAGTATTTT. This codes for CASTLAGADTQYF.

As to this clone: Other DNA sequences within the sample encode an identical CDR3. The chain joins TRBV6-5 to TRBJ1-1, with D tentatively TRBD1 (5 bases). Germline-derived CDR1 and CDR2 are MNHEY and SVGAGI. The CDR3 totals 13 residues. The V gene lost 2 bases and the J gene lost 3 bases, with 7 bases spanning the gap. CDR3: CASSYDRDTEAFF. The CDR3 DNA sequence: TGTGCCAGCAGTTACGACAGAGACACTGAAGCTTTCTTT.

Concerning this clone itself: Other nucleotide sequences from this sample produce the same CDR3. As DNA, the CDR3 is TGTGCCAGCAGTTTATTGGCGGGAACCTACGAGCAGTACTTC. This codes for CASSLLAGTYEQYF. The rearrangement joins TRBV28 to TRBJ2-7; possibly TRBD2 for D (6 bases). CDR3 length: 14 amino acids. Germline-derived CDR1 and CDR2 are MDHEN and SYDVKM. V was trimmed by 1 base and J by 2 bases, leaving 9 bases between them.

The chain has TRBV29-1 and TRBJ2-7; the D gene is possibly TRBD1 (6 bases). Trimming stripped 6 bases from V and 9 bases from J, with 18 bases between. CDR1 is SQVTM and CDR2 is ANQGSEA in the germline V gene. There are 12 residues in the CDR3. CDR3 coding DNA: TGCAGCGTCCGACAGGCTGGTTTGGTGCAGTACTTC. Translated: CSVRQAGLVQYF.

The CDR3 loop reads CSLRGGERAEAFF. CDR3 DNA: TGCAGCCTACGAGGCGGGGAACGGGCTGAAGCTTTCTTT. The gene calls are TRBV29-1 and TRBJ1-1; D is uncertain. Deletions cut 8 bases from V and 6 bases from J, with 19 bases between. This CDR3 region has 13 residues. Per germline, CDR1 SQVTM and CDR2 ANQGSEA. The entire variable domain, with the rest obtained from reference TRBV29-1 and TRBJ1-1, is as follows: SAVISQKPSRDICQRGTSLTIQCQVDSQVTMMFWYRQQPGQSLTLIATANQGSEATYESGFVIDKFPISRPNLTFSTLTVSNMSPEDSSIYLCSLRGGERAEAFFGQGTRLTVV.

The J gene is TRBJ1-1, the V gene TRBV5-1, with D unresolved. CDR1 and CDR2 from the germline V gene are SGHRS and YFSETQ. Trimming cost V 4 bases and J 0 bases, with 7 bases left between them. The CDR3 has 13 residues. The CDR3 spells CASSPDVNTEAFF. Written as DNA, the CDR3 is TGCGCCAGCAGCCCCGACGTGAACACTGAAGCTTTCTTT.

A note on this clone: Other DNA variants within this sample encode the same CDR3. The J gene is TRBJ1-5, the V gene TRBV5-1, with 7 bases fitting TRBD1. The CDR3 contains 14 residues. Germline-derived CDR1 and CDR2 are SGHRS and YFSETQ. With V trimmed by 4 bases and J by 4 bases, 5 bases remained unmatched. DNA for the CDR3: TGCGCCAGCAGCCTAGGGACAGCGAATCAGCCCCAGCATTTT. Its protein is CASSLGTANQPQHF.

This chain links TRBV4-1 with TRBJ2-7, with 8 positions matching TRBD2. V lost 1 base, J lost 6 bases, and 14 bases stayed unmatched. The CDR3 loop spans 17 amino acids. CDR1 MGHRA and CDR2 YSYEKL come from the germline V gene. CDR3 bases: TGCGCCAGCAGCCAAGTCAAACCCGGGACTAGTCTACTCGAGCAGTACTTC. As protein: CASSQVKPGTSLLEQYF.

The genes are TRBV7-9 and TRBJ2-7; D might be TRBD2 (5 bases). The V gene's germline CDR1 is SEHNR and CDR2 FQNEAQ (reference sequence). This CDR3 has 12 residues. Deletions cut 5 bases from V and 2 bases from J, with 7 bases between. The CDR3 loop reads CASSPGAYEQYF. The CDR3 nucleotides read TGTGCCAGCAGCCCCGGGGCCTACGAGCAGTACTTC.

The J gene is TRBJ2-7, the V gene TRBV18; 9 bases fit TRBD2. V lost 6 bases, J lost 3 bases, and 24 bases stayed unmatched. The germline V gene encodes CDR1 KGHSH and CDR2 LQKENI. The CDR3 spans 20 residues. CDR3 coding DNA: TGTGCCAGCTCTCATCTCGCCTTAGGGAGCGGGAGGCCCCCTAGCTACGAGCAGTACTTC. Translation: CASSHLALGSGRPPSYEQYF.

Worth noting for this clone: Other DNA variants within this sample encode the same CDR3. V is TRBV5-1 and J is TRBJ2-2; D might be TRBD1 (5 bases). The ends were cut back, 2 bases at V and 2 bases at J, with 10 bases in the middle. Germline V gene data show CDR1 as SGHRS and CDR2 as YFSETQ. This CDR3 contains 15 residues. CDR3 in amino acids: CASSFGQGNTGELFF. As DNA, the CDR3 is TGCGCCAGCAGCTTCGGCCAGGGAAACACCGGGGAGCTGTTTTTT. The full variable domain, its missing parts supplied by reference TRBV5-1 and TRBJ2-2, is KAGVTQTPRYLIKTRGQQVTLSCSPISGHRSVSWYQQTPGQGLQFLFEYFSETQRNKGNFPGRFSGRQFSNSRSEMNVSTLELGDSALYLCASSFGQGNTGELFFGEGSRLTVL.

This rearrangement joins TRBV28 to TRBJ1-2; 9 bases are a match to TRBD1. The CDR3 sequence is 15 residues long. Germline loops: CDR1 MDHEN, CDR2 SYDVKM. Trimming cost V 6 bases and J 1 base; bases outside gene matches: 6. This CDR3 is CASSPGDRVNYGYTF. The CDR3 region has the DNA TGTGCCAGCAGCCCCGGGGACAGGGTTAACTATGGCTACACCTTC.

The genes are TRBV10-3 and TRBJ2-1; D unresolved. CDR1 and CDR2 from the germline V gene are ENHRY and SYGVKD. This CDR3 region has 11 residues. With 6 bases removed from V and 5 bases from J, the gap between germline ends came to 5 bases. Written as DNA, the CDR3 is TGTGCCATCAGGCAGGACAATGAGCAGTTCTTC. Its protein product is CAIRQDNEQFF.

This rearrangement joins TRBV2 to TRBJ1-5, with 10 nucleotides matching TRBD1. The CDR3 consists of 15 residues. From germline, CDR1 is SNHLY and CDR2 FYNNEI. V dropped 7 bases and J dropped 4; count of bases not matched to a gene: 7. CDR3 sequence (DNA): TGTGCCAGCACATCAGGACAGGGGGGGAATCAGCCCCAGCATTTT. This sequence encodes CASTSGQGGNQPQHF.

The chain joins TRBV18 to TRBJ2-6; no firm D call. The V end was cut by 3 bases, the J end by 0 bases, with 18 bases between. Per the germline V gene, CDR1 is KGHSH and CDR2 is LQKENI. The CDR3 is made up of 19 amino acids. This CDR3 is CASSPLYLQDLSGANVLTF. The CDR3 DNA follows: TGTGCCAGCTCACCCCTTTATTTGCAGGATCTCTCTGGGGCCAACGTCCTGACTTTC.

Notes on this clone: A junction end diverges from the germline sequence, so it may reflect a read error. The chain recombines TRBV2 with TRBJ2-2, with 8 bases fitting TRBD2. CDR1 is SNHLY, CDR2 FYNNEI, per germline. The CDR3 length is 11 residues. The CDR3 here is CASSFSGALFF. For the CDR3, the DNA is TGTGCCAGCAGTTTTAGCGGGGCGCTGTTTTTT.

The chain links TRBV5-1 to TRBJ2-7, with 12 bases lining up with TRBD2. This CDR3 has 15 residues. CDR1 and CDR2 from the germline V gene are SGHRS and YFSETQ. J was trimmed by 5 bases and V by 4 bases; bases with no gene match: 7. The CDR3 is CASSSTSGRLHEQYF. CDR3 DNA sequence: TGCGCCAGCAGCAGTACTAGCGGGAGGCTCCACGAGCAGTACTTC.

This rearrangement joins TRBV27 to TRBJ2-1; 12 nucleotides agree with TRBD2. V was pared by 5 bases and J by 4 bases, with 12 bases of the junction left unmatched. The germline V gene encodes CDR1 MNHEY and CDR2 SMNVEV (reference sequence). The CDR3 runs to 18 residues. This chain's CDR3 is CASSPAKSLAGGYNEQFF. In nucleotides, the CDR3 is TGTGCCAGCAGTCCGGCAAAGTCACTAGCGGGAGGATACAATGAGCAGTTCTTC.

The CDR3 loop is CASSAARGANNEQFF. The DNA of the CDR3 is TGTGCCAGCAGCGCCGCCCGGGGGGCTAACAATGAGCAGTTCTTC. This rearrangement joins TRBV5-4 to TRBJ2-1; perhaps TRBD2 as D (7 bases). V lost 4 bases and J lost 5, with 16 bases in between. Per germline, CDR1 SGHNT and CDR2 YYREEE (reference sequence). The CDR3 is 15 residues long.

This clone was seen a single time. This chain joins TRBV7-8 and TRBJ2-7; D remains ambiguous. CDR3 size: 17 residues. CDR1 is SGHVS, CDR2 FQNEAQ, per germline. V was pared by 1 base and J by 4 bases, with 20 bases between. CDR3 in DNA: TGTGCCAGCAGCTTAGGAGTGGATCGGGTGTATGTATACGAGCAGTACTTC. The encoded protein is CASSLGVDRVYVYEQYF.

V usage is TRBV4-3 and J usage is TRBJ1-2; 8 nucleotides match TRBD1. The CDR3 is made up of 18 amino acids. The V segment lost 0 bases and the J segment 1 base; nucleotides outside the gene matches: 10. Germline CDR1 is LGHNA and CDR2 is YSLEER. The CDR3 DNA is TGCGCCAGCAGCCAAGATCTTGTGACAGGGGCTCTTAACTATGGCTACACCTTC. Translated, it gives CASSQDLVTGALNYGYTF.